A selection of T cell receptor beta chains follows, all from one sample in a study of OX40 agonist ivuxolimab in advanced cancers. Clones were sequenced by immunoSEQ multiplex PCR, and TCRdb holds only the in-frame ones, with some missing. Of tens of thousands of clones detected, more than 70% appear once; the ten largest clones hold 10%. Sequencing was performed on CD4+ or CD8+ T cells sorted from blood, taken in a trial of the OX40 agonist ivuxolimab. The receptors stem from an adult with an advanced solid tumor such as melanoma, head and neck, liver or kidney cancer. The CDR3 runs from the conserved cysteine through the conserved F or W. The order of the fields is J gene, V gene, D gene, clone size, CDR3 protein, CDR3 DNA. D genes are given only for firm matches. The size of a clone is reported for some rows only, either as once, few or many, or as a class for expanded clones.

>TRBJ1-2|TRBV28|TRBD1|-
CASRRQGARGYTF
TGTGCCAGCAGACGTCAGGGGGCACGTGGCTACACCTTC
>TRBJ1-5|TRBV15|-|-
CATSRGSGGQQHF
TGTGCCACCAGCAGAGGCTCGGGTGGGCAACAGCATTTT
>TRBJ1-6|TRBV5-1|-|few
CASSLSQENSPLHF
TGCGCCAGCAGCTTGTCTCAGGAAAATTCACCCCTCCACTTT
>TRBJ2-3|TRBV4-1|-|-
CASSQDARAVGTDTQYF
TGCGCCAGCAGCCAAGATGCCAGGGCGGTTGGCACAGATACGCAGTATTTT
>TRBJ1-6|TRBV11-2|TRBD1|-
CASSPWDRDFSPLHF
TGTGCCAGCAGCCCGTGGGACAGGGATTTCTCACCCCTCCACTTT
>TRBJ2-1|TRBV18|-|-
CASSLGPDNEQFF
TGTGCCAGCTCTCTGGGCCCTGACAATGAGCAGTTCTTC
>TRBJ1-1|TRBV6-5|-|-
CASRRSRVAFF
TGTGCCAGCAGAAGGAGTAGGGTAGCTTTCTTT
>TRBJ2-7|TRBV7-9|-|once
CASSLARWGAVTYEQYF
TGTGCCAGCAGCTTAGCGCGGTGGGGGGCGGTGACCTACGAGCAGTACTTC
>TRBJ1-2|TRBV5-1|TRBD1|-
CASSLGGTGLYGYTF
TGCGCCAGCAGCTTGGGCGGGACAGGACTCTATGGCTACACCTTC
>TRBJ2-3|TRBV2|-|-
CASTGTPSTDTQYF
TGTGCCAGCACCGGGACCCCCTCAACAGATACGCAGTATTTT
>TRBJ2-3|TRBV15|TRBD2|-
CATSRDLPAGRADTQYF
TGTGCCACCAGCAGAGATCTACCAGCGGGGAGGGCAGATACGCAGTATTTT
>TRBJ2-1|TRBV6-5|-|-
CASTYRGRGSNEQFF
TGTGCCAGCACTTACCGGGGGAGGGGGTCCAATGAGCAGTTCTTC